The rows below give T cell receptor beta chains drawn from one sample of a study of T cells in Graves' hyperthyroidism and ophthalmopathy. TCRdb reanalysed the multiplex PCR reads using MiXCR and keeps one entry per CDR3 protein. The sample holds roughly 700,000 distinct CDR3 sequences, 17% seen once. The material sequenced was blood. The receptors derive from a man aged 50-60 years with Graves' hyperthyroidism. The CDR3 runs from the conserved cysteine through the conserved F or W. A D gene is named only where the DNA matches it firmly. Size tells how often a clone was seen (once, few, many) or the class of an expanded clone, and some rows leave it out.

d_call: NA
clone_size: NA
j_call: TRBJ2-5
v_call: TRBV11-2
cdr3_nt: TGTGCCAGCAGCTTCTTGGTTGGTACACAAGAGACCCAGTACTTC
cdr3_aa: CASSFLVGTQETQYF

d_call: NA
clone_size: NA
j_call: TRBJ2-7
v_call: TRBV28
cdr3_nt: TGTGCCAGCAGTTTTGGAGGGATTAATCTTTTCGAGCAGCAGTTC
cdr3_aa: CASSFGGINLFEQQF

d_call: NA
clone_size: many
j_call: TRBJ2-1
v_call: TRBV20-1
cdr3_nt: TGCAGTGCTAGAGAGTTCCAGATTCGGACATACAATGAGCAGTTCTTC
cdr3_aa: CSAREFQIRTYNEQFF

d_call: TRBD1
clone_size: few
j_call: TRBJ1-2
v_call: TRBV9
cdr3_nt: TGTGCCAGCAGCCCGGGACAGGCACGAGGCTACACCTTC
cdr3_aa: CASSPGQARGYTF

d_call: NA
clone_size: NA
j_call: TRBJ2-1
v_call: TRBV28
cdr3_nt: TGTGCCAGCTACAATGGGGCTAGCAATGAGCAGTTCTTC
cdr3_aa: CASYNGASNEQFF

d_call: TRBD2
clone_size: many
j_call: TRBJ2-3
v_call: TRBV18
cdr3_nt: TGTGCCAGCTCACCAGGGGAAGCGGGAAGGGGAGATACGCAGTATTTT
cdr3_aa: CASSPGEAGRGDTQYF

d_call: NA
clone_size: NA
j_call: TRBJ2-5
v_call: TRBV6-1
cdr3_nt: TGTGCCAGTACTAAAGGGGCGCAAGAGACCCAGTACTTC
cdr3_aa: CASTKGAQETQYF

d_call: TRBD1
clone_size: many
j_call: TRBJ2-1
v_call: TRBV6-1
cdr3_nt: TGTGCCAGTCGAAGGGGGATCGGACAGGGGAGCAATGAGCAGTTCTTC
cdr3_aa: CASRRGIGQGSNEQFF

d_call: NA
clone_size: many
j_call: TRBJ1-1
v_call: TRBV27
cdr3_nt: TGTGCCAGCAGTTTAGGCAGAGAGAACACTGAAGCTTTCTTT
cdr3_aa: CASSLGRENTEAFF

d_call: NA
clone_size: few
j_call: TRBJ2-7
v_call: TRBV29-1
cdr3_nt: TGCAGCGTACGACAGAGGTCCTACGAGCAGTACTTC
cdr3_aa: CSVRQRSYEQYF

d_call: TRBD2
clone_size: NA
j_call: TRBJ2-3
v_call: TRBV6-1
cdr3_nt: TGTGCCAGCGCACCGTCGGGAGGTGGGGCAGATACGCAGTATTTT
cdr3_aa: CASAPSGGGADTQYF

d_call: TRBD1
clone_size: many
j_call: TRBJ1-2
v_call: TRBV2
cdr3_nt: TGTGCCAGCAGTCGGGACAGCTATGGCTACACCTTC
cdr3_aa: CASSRDSYGYTF

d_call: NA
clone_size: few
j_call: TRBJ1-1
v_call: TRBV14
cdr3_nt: TGTGCCAGCAGCCGCGGACAGTTTAACACTGAAGCTTTCTTT
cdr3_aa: CASSRGQFNTEAFF

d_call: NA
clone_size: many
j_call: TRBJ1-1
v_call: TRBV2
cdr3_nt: TGTGCCAGCGCTAGGTCGAACACTGAAGCTTTCTTT
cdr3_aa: CASARSNTEAFF

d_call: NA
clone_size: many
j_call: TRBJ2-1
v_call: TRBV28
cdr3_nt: TGTGCCAGCAGTTTTCAGGGCCCTGAGCAGTTCTTC
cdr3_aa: CASSFQGPEQFF

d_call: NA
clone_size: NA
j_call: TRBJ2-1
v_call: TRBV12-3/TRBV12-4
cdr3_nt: TGTGCCAGCAGTCGACAGAATCTTGTAAGAAATGAGCAGTTCTTC
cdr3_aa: CASSRQNLVRNEQFF

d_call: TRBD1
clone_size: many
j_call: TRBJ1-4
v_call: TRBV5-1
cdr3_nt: TGCGCCAGCAGAGGACAGGCTTCGGATGAAAAACTGTTTTTT
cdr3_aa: CASRGQASDEKLFF

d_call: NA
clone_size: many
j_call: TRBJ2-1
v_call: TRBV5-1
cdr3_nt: TGCGCCAGCAGCTCCGTGCTTGACAATGAGCAGTTCTTC
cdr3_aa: CASSSVLDNEQFF

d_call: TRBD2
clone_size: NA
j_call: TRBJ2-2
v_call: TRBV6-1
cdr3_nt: TGTGCCAGCAGTGAAACCCAGGGTACTAGCGGGATAAACACCGGGGAGCTGTTTTTT
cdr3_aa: CASSETQGTSGINTGELFF

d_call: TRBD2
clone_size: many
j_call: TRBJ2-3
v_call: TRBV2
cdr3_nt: TGTGCCAGCAGTCAAAGCGGGAGTGGTGATACGCAGTATTTT
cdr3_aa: CASSQSGSGDTQYF

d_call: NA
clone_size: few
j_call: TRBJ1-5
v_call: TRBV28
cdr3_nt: TGTGCCAGCAGCCTCCTCCCGGGGCGGGGGGGGAGCAATCAGCCCCAGCATTTT
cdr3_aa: CASSLLPGRGGSNQPQHF

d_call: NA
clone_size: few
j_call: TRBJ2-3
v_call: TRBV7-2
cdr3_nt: TGTGCCAGCAGCTTACTCCTGCTAGCATCGGATACGCAGTATTTT
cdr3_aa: CASSLLLLASDTQYF

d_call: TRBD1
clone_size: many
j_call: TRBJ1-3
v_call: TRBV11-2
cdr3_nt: TGTGCCAGCAGCTTGGGGGACAGGGGAAGATCTGGAAACACCATATATTTT
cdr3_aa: CASSLGDRGRSGNTIYF

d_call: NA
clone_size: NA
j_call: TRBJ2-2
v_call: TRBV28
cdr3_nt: TGTGCCAGCAACGGAAGGGCCGGGGAGCTGTTTTTT
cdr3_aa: CASNGRAGELFF

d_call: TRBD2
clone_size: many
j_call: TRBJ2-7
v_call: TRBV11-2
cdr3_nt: TGTGCCAGCAGCCCCTCGGGGGGAGGCGAGCAGTACTTC
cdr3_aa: CASSPSGGGEQYF

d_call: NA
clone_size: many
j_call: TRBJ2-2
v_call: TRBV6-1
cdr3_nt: TGTGCCGTCAAAGGACAGAGGAACACCGGGGAGCTGTTTTTT
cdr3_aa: CAVKGQRNTGELFF

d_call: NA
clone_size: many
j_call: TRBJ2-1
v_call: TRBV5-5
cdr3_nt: TGTGCCAGCAGCTTGGTGCAGGGGACCTACAATGAGCAGTTCTTC
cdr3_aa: CASSLVQGTYNEQFF

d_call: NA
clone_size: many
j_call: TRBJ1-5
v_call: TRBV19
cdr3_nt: TGTGCCAGTAGTACTACATCAAATCAGCCCCAGCATTTT
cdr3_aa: CASSTTSNQPQHF

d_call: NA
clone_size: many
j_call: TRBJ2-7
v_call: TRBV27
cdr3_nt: TGTGCCAGCAGGACCCTGGACGGGTACGAGCAGTACTTC
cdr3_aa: CASRTLDGYEQYF

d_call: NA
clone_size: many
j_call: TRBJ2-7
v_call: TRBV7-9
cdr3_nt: TGTGCCAGCAGCTGGGACCCAGTAGAAGAGCAGTACTTC
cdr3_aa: CASSWDPVEEQYF

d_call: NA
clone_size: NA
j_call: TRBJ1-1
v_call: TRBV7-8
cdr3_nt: TGTGCCAGCAGCTTAGGGGGGGCGGGTAAAGTGAGCACTGAAGCTTTCTTT
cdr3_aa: CASSLGGAGKVSTEAFF

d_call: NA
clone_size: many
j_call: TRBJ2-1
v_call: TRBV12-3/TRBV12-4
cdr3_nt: TGTGCCAGCAGTTTTCAGGGCTCCTACAATGAGCAGTTCTTC
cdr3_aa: CASSFQGSYNEQFF

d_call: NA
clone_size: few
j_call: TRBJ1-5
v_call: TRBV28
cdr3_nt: TGTGCCAGCAGTGGACTGACCGTTAGCAATCAGCCCCAGCATTTT
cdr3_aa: CASSGLTVSNQPQHF

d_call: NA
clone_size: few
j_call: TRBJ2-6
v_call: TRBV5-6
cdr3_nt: TGTGCCAGCAGCGTAATCCAGGGGATAGGGGCCAACGTCCTGACTTTC
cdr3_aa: CASSVIQGIGANVLTF

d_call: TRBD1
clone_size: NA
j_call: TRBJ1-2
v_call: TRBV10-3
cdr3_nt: TGTGCCATCAGTGAGGGACAGGGGGACTATGGCTACACCTTC
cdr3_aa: CAISEGQGDYGYTF

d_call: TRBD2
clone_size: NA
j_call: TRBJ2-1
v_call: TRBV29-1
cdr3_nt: TGCAGCGTTGTTACTAGCGGGATATACAATGAGCAGTTCTTC
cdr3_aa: CSVVTSGIYNEQFF

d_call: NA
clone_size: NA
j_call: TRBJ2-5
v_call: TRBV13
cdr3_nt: TGTGCCAGCAGCTTACAGGAGTCCAGAACGGTCCAAGAGACCCAGTACTTC
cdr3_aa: CASSLQESRTVQETQYF

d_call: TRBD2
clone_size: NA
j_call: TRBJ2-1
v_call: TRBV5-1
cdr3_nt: TGCGCCAGTACCTACGCCGGCGCGGGGGGGTCCAGGGAGCAGTTCTTC
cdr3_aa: CASTYAGAGGSREQFF

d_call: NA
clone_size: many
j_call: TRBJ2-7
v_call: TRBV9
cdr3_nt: TGTGCCAGCAGCGTAGGGGCCTCCTACGAGCAGTACTTC
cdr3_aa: CASSVGASYEQYF

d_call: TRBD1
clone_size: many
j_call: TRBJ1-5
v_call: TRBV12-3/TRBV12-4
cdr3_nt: TGTGCCAGCAGTTCTGGGACAGGGGGAAGTCAGCCCCAGCATTTT
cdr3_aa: CASSSGTGGSQPQHF

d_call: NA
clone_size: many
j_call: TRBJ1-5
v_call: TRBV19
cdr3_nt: TGTGCCAGTAGTATTATATCCCCGGCCCAGCCCCAGCATTTT
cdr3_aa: CASSIISPAQPQHF

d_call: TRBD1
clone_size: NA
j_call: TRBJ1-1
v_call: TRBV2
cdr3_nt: TGTGCCAGCAGTGTACAGGGGTTGAGCACTGAAGCTTTCTTT
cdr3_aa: CASSVQGLSTEAFF

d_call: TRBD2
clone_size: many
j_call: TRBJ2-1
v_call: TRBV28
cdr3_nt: TGTGCCAGCAGTTTACTCCTAGCGGGAGCTAGGGATGAGCAGTTCTTC
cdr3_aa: CASSLLLAGARDEQFF

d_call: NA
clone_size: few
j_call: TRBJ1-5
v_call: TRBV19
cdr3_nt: TGTGCCAGTAGTATAGATCCTCGGTCCAGTCGCGCTAATCAGCCCCAGCATTTT
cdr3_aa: CASSIDPRSSRANQPQHF

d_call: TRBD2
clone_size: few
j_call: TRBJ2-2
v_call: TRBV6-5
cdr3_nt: TGTGCCAGCAGTTACGGGGGGGGGAATGTCGGGGAGCTGTTTTTT
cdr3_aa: CASSYGGGNVGELFF

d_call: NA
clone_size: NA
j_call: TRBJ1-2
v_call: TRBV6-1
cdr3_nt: TGTGCCAGCACCGACGTGGGTCCCACCCATGGCTACACCTTC
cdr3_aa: CASTDVGPTHGYTF